This T cell receptor beta chain comes out of a study of control samples from healthy donors and cancer patients. V gave up 1 base and J gave up 1 base, with 9 bases separating them. Germline-derived CDR1 and CDR2 are SGHNT and YYREEE (reference sequence). The CDR3 extends over 14 amino acids. Repertoires were generated with immunoSEQ multiplex PCR, while TCRdb's copy carries only in-frame clones and drops some. The sample lists some 150,000 clones; 90% to 95% were seen once. The TCR originated in a man between 35 and 55 years old in good health. V usage is TRBV5-4 and J usage is TRBJ2-7; D is uncertain. Sequenced input: blood. Here the CDR3 DNA reads TGTGCCAGCAGCTTGCAATCAGAATCCTACGAGCAGTACTTC. Translated: CASSLQSESYEQYF.